The 13 T cell receptor beta chains below come from one sample, sequenced in a study of OX40 agonist ivuxolimab in advanced cancers. The assay was immunoSEQ multiplex PCR, and TCRdb's table has in-frame clones only and misses some. The sample has roughly 76,000 clones, 90% to 95% seen once. Sequences were derived from CD4+ or CD8+ T cells sorted from blood, sampled in a trial of the OX40 agonist ivuxolimab. All receptors derive from an adult with an advanced solid tumor such as melanoma, head and neck, liver or kidney cancer.

The chain employs TRBV2 and TRBJ2-2, with D perhaps TRBD2 (7 bases). Per germline, CDR1 SNHLY and CDR2 FYNNEI. The V end lost 8 bases, the J end lost 6 bases, and 10 bases lay between the germline ends. CDR3 length: 12 amino acids. The CDR3 region has the DNA TGTGCCAGCGGAGGGGGGGCCGGGGAGCTGTTTTTT. It is translated as CASGGGAGELFF.

The V gene is TRBV19, the J gene TRBJ1-3; TRBD1 agrees at 9 bases. The CDR3 spans 17 residues. Trimming took 7 bases from V and 0 from J; bases not matched to a gene: 10. Germline CDR1 reads LNHDA; CDR2 reads SQIVND (reference sequence). The CDR3 DNA reads TGTGCCAGTATCGCCGGGACAGGGACCGGCTCTGGAAACACCATATATTTT. Translating it yields CASIAGTGTGSGNTIYF.

V gene TRBV14 combines with J gene TRBJ2-2, with D unclear. From germline, CDR1 is SGHDN and CDR2 FVKESK. The germline V and J ends were trimmed by 4 bases and 6 bases, with 6 bases remaining between them. The CDR3 is made up of 12 amino acids. CDR3 region: CASSLFSGELFF. CDR3 DNA: TGTGCCAGCAGCCTATTTTCCGGGGAGCTGTTTTTT.

The V and J genes are TRBV5-1 and TRBJ2-5; 7 bases map to TRBD2. The CDR3 extends over 15 amino acids. With 6 bases clipped from V and 6 bases from J, the junction kept 14 bases outside the gene matches. Germline CDR1 reads SGHRS; CDR2 reads YFSETQ. CDR3 nucleotide sequence: TGCGCCAGCACCGGGGGGTTTAGTGTTCTGAAGACCCAGTACTTC. Amino acids: CASTGGFSVLKTQYF.

The chain carries TRBV10-2 and TRBJ2-7; 7 bases map to TRBD2. This CDR3 comprises 12 residues. V was clipped by 6 bases and J by 5 bases; unmatched bases: 4. Germline V gene data show CDR1 as WSHSY and CDR2 as SAAADI. CDR3 nucleotides: TGCGCCAGCAGACGGGGGGTAAACGAGCAGTACTTC. Translation: CASRRGVNEQYF.

V and J are TRBV5-1 and TRBJ2-1, with TRBD2 matching over 13 bases. CDR1 and CDR2 from the germline V gene are SGHRS and YFSETQ. The CDR3 covers 16 residues. V shed 5 bases and J 7 bases; nucleotides not matched to a gene: 9. The CDR3 nucleotides are TGCGCCAGCAGTCCGGGACTAGCGGGACCGGGAAATGAGCAGTTCTTC. Residues: CASSPGLAGPGNEQFF.

This chain uses TRBV19 with TRBJ2-2, with D possibly TRBD2 on 6 matching bases. The length of the CDR3 is 17 residues. Trimming removed 4 bases at V and 0 bases at J, with 15 bases between. Germline V gene lookup returns CDR1 LNHDA and CDR2 SQIVND (reference sequence). CDR3 DNA sequence: TGTGCCAGTAGTAAGACTAGAAACAACGCGAACACCGGGGAGCTGTTTTTT. Translating gives CASSKTRNNANTGELFF.

Only one count was recorded for this clone. V gene TRBV28 combines with J gene TRBJ2-5; perhaps TRBD1 as D (6 bases). CDR1 and CDR2 from the germline V gene are MDHEN and SYDVKM. V was clipped by 7 bases and J by 4 bases, with 13 bases between them. The CDR3 spans 13 residues. The CDR3, as DNA: TGTGCCAGCATCAGGGGTCGGCGAGAGACCCAGTACTTC. It yields the protein CASIRGRRETQYF.

In its sample, this clone was seen once. The V call is TRBV5-1, the J call TRBJ2-1; 13 nucleotides line up with TRBD2. The CDR3 length is 14 residues. Trimming removed 8 bases from V and 4 bases from J; junction bases left unmatched: 3. Germline CDR1 SGHRS, CDR2 YFSETQ. The CDR3 bases are TGCGCCAGTGGGGGACTAGCGGGGTACAATGAGCAGTTCTTC. It translates to CASGGLAGYNEQFF.

The rearrangement uses TRBV29-1 and TRBJ2-3; D gene uncertain. CDR3 length: 16 residues. Germline V lookup: CDR1 SQVTM, CDR2 ANQGSEA. Trimming shortened V by 6 bases and J by 6 bases, and 25 bases separated the two germline ends. CDR3 nucleotide sequence: TGCAGCGTGCTTAATCCCGGGCGCCGGAGTTCCGATACGCAGTATTTT. This translates into CSVLNPGRRSSDTQYF.

This clone has only one observation. The chain combines TRBV6-6 with TRBJ1-5; D may be TRBD1 (6 bases). From germline, CDR1 is MNHNY and CDR2 SVGAGI (reference sequence). Trimming shortened V by 9 bases and J by 0 bases, and 15 bases separated the two germline ends. This CDR3 contains 15 residues. CDR3 nucleotides: TGTGCCAGTTCTTTTGGACAGTATAGCAATCAGCCCCAGCATTTT. Its translation: CASSFGQYSNQPQHF.

The genes are TRBV19 and TRBJ2-7; 8 nucleotides line up with TRBD1. Trimming cost V 3 bases and J 6 bases; bases outside gene matches: 4. The germline V gene encodes CDR1 LNHDA and CDR2 SQIVND (reference sequence). The CDR3 length is 13 residues. This CDR3 reads CASSIDRGGEQYF. As DNA, the CDR3 is TGTGCCAGTAGTATCGACAGGGGTGGCGAGCAGTACTTC.

This chain connects TRBV2 to TRBJ2-5, with D possibly called TRBD1 or TRBD2 (5 bases each). The CDR3 runs to 14 residues. V was clipped by 8 bases and J by 1 base, with 14 bases between them. The germline gives CDR1 SNHLY, CDR2 FYNNEI. The CDR3 sequence is CASGRGTLQETQYF. The CDR3 DNA follows: TGTGCCAGCGGCCGTGGGACCCTCCAAGAGACCCAGTACTTC.